The 14 T cell receptor beta chains presented below share a single source sample, sequenced in a study of OX40 agonist ivuxolimab in advanced cancers. Using immunoSEQ multiplex PCR, the repertoire was profiled, and TCRdb retains in-frame clones only, with some absent. Of fewer than 80,000 clones in the sample, 70% to 90% were seen once. The sequenced sample was CD4+ or CD8+ T cells sorted from blood, obtained in a trial of the OX40 agonist ivuxolimab. The receptors originated from an adult with an advanced solid tumor such as melanoma, head and neck, liver or kidney cancer.

This chain joins TRBV6-4 and TRBJ1-1; the D is unclear. CDR1 and CDR2 from the germline V gene are MRHNA and SNTAGT. The CDR3 loop spans 16 amino acids. V shed 2 bases and J shed 1 base, with 14 bases lying between them. The CDR3 here is CASSDRPGPGNTEAFF. The CDR3 bases are TGTGCCAGCAGTGACCGACCGGGTCCGGGGAACACTGAAGCTTTCTTT.

The J gene is TRBJ2-1, the V gene TRBV5-1; D is unclear. This CDR3 has 11 residues. Trimming pared 5 bases from V and 7 bases from J, leaving 7 bases between. Germline CDR1 SGHRS, CDR2 YFSETQ. CDR3 nucleotides: TGCGCCAGCAGTGTGGGTAATGAGCAGTTCTTC. This sequence encodes CASSVGNEQFF.

The V gene is TRBV28, the J gene TRBJ1-4; tentatively, D is TRBD1 (5 bases). Germline assignment: CDR1 MDHEN and CDR2 SYDVKM. This CDR3 has 16 residues. V gave up 5 bases and J gave up 0 bases, with 13 bases separating them. CDR3 protein: CASSGAGASTNEKLFF. CDR3 bases: TGTGCCAGCAGTGGGGCAGGCGCCTCAACTAATGAAAAACTGTTTTTT.

The V and J genes are TRBV11-2 and TRBJ2-4; 9 bases agree with TRBD1. This CDR3 comprises 18 residues. V trimming: 6 bases; J trimming: 0 bases; junction bases outside the gene matches: 12. Germline values: CDR1 SGHAT, CDR2 FQNNGV. The CDR3 here is CASRFPGQGSIAKNIQYF. CDR3 nucleotides: TGTGCCAGCAGATTCCCGGGACAGGGTTCGATAGCCAAAAACATTCAGTACTTC.

This clone has just one count. V and J are TRBV6-5 and TRBJ2-7; D is perhaps TRBD1 (7 bases). Germline CDR1 MNHEY, CDR2 SVGAGI. The V and J ends lost 0 bases and 2 bases respectively, with 14 bases between them. CDR3 length: 16 amino acids. This CDR3 reads CASSYSTRGVAYEQYF. CDR3 DNA: TGTGCCAGCAGTTACTCGACCAGGGGGGTCGCCTACGAGCAGTACTTC.

The V gene is TRBV11-2, the J gene TRBJ1-4, with D perhaps TRBD1 (5 bases). The V gene's germline CDR1 is SGHAT and CDR2 FQNNGV. This CDR3 spans 15 amino acids. V lost 1 base to trimming and J lost 5 bases, with 11 bases between them. Here the CDR3 DNA reads TGTGCCAGCAGCTTAGGGGGCAGGATCAATGAAAAACTGTTTTTT. Translated, it gives CASSLGGRINEKLFF.

The rearrangement links TRBV9 to TRBJ2-5; TRBD2 matches at 8 bases. Losses at the gene ends were 0 bases for V and 2 bases for J; bases not matched to a gene: 6. The CDR3 contains 16 residues. CDR1 is SGDLS and CDR2 is YYNGEE in the germline V gene. CDR3 amino acids: CASSVAGGPPQETQYF. CDR3 DNA sequence: TGTGCCAGCAGCGTAGCGGGAGGGCCCCCTCAAGAGACCCAGTACTTC.

V gene TRBV5-1 combines with J gene TRBJ1-2; D ambiguous. The CDR3 covers 13 residues. V lost 3 bases and J 2 bases, leaving 8 bases between the germline ends. Germline V gene sequence: CDR1 SGHRS, CDR2 YFSETQ. The CDR3: CASSSDANYGYTF. The CDR3 DNA sequence: TGCGCCAGCAGCTCCGACGCAAACTATGGCTACACCTTC.

This chain uses TRBV4-3 with TRBJ1-5; the D gene is possibly TRBD1 (5 bases). CDR1 and CDR2 from the germline V gene are LGHNA and YSLEER. V gave up 4 bases and J gave up 0 bases, with 10 bases separating them. The CDR3 has 15 residues. In nucleotides, the CDR3 is TGCGCCAGCAGCCCGGGACGTAGTAGCAATCAGCCCCAGCATTTT. This codes for CASSPGRSSNQPQHF.

The chain couples TRBV6-1 to TRBJ1-1; 7 bases match TRBD1. From germline, CDR1 is MNHNS and CDR2 SASEGT. The V segment lost 2 bases and the J segment 10 bases; nucleotides outside the gene matches: 10. This CDR3 comprises 14 residues. CDR3 region: CASSEPRGRTPAFF. The DNA of the CDR3 is TGTGCCAGCAGTGAACCTAGGGGGCGGACTCCAGCTTTCTTT.

This chain links TRBV7-9 with TRBJ1-3; D uncertain. Trimming left V 6 bases short and J 0 bases short, with 15 bases between. The CDR3 spans 16 residues. In germline, CDR1 is SEHNR, CDR2 FQNEAQ (reference sequence). The CDR3 loop reads CASRSGRTSSGNTIYF. The DNA for the CDR3 is TGTGCCAGCAGGTCGGGCCGGACCTCCTCTGGAAACACCATATATTTT.

J is TRBJ2-1 and V is TRBV5-6, with TRBD2 matching over 7 bases. J was trimmed by 2 bases and V by 2 bases; bases with no gene match: 4. Germline-derived CDR1 and CDR2 are SGHDT and YYEEEE. This CDR3 spans 15 amino acids. The DNA of the CDR3 is TGTGCCAGCAGCTTACTAGCGCAAACCTACAATGAGCAGTTCTTC. It encodes CASSLLAQTYNEQFF.

J is TRBJ2-4 and V is TRBV5-1; 15 positions agree with TRBD2. Germline lookup yields CDR1 SGHRS and CDR2 YFSETQ. The V and J ends lost 3 bases and 6 bases, in that order; junction bases with no gene match: 10. The CDR3 sequence is 18 residues long. CDR3 amino acids: CASSSGLAGGGRGNIQYF. The CDR3 nucleotides read TGCGCCAGCAGCTCGGGACTAGCGGGAGGAGGTCGAGGAAACATTCAGTACTTC.

This sequence joins TRBV6-1 and TRBJ2-5; no definite D call. Trimming took 7 bases from V and 5 from J, leaving 17 bases between them. Per the germline V gene, CDR1 is MNHNS and CDR2 is SASEGT. The CDR3 contains 14 residues. CDR3 nucleotide sequence: TGTGCCAGCACTGGTTGGCCTCTGGGGGAGACCCAGTACTTC. Its translation: CASTGWPLGETQYF.